These 5 T cell receptor beta chains came from one sample sequenced in a study of PD-L1 blockade in urothelial cancer. The assay was immunoSEQ multiplex PCR, and TCRdb's table has in-frame clones only and misses some. Here the sample spans 100,000 to 150,000 clones, roughly 88% being singletons. Time point in this sample: peripheral blood 6 weeks after treatment start. The sequences come from PBMCs, collected around atezolizumab (anti-PD-L1) treatment. These receptors all come from a man aged 45-65 years with urothelial cancer.

The gene calls are TRBV21-1 and TRBJ2-3; the table's D call TRBD2 went unverified against the DNA. TRBV21-1 is annotated as a pseudogene. The CDR3 covers 21 residues. The CDR3 coding sequence is TGTGCCAGCAGCAAGTGGATCTCTGGTAGCGGGAGGGCAGACTTCACAGATACGCAGTATTTT. Protein product: CASSKWISGSGRADFTDTQYF.

The genes are TRBV18 and TRBJ1-5; maybe TRBD1 (6 bases). This CDR3 has 15 amino acids. V dropped 5 bases and J dropped 3 bases, with 14 bases sitting between them. Germline CDR1 KGHSH, CDR2 LQKENI. DNA of the CDR3: TGTGCCAGCTCAGACGGGACAACTCCCAATCAGCCCCAGCATTTT. Translated, it gives CASSDGTTPNQPQHF.

The chain links TRBV19 to TRBJ2-7, with 8 bases lining up with TRBD2. Trimming took 3 bases from V and 3 from J; bases not matched to a gene: 4. CDR1 is LNHDA, CDR2 SQIVND, per germline (reference sequence). CDR3 length equals 14 residues. The CDR3 protein is CASSISTSGYEQYF. The CDR3 bases are TGTGCCAGTAGTATCAGCACTAGCGGCTACGAGCAGTACTTC.

The CDR3 DNA follows: TGTGCCAGCAGTGAATCAAGCGGGGGAGCGACCCAGTACTTC. This encodes CASSESSGGATQYF. This chain connects TRBV6-1 to TRBJ2-5, with TRBD2 identical over 8 bases. This CDR3 comprises 14 residues. Germline-derived CDR1 and CDR2 are MNHNS and SASEGT. J gave up 7 bases and V 2 bases, and 6 bases lay outside the gene matches.

This clone was seen only a few times. The rearrangement links TRBV27 to TRBJ2-7, with 9 bases lining up with TRBD2. Germline V gives CDR1 MNHEY, CDR2 SMNVEV (reference sequence). CDR3 size: 14 residues. The junction had 9 bases not matched to a gene; V was cut back by 6 bases and J by 6 bases. The CDR3 DNA reads TGTGCCAGCAGAAGACTAGCGGTTATAGGCGAGCAGTACTTC. Protein sequence: CASRRLAVIGEQYF.